The 12 T cell receptor beta chains listed next were all sequenced from one sample in a study of T cell clones after liver transplantation. Sequencing was performed with immunoSEQ multiplex PCR; in TCRdb, only in-frame clones are kept and a portion is missing. The sample yields 20,000 to 25,000 clones, around 75% seen once. This specimen consisted of CD8+ T cells from blood, obtained around 52 months after liver transplant. The receptors here all came from a human patient who received a liver transplant. A subset of T cells may come from the graft donor.

Regarding this clone: The junction does not match germline at one end; this may be a read error. CDR3 bases: TGCGCCAGCAGCCAGGAGACAGGGGATACTGAGCAGTTCTTC. Translating gives CASSQETGDTEQFF. This rearrangement joins TRBV5-4 to TRBJ2-1; 8 bases line up with TRBD1. Germline-derived CDR1 and CDR2 are SGHNT and YYREEE (reference sequence). This CDR3 has 14 residues.

This rearrangement joins TRBV11-2 to TRBJ1-2; 9 bases line up with TRBD1. The length of the CDR3 is 14 residues. CDR1 is SGHAT, CDR2 FQNNGV, per germline. After removal of 8 bases from V and 4 bases from J, the junction contained 8 bases not matched to a gene. For the CDR3, the DNA is TGTGCCAGCGGACCCGAACAGGGGGCCTATGGCTACACCTTC. It specifies CASGPEQGAYGYTF.

The CDR3 sequence: CASSLGTGDTEAFF. Here the CDR3 DNA reads TGTGCCAGCAGCTTAGGGACAGGGGACACTGAAGCTTTCTTT. The chain couples TRBV7-9 to TRBJ1-1, with 9 bases fitting TRBD1. The CDR3 is 14 residues long. Germline CDR1 reads SEHNR; CDR2 reads FQNEAQ (reference sequence). V lost 1 base, J lost 3 bases, and 0 bases stayed unmatched.

V gene TRBV28 combines with J gene TRBJ2-7; D remains ambiguous. CDR3 length: 13 amino acids. Per the germline V gene, CDR1 is MDHEN and CDR2 is SYDVKM. The germline V and J ends were trimmed by 6 bases and 3 bases, with 12 bases remaining between them. CDR3 bases: TGTGCCAGCAGCGGTAATCCCCACTACGAGCAGTACTTC. Amino acids: CASSGNPHYEQYF.

The rearrangement links TRBV9 to TRBJ1-6; possible D gene TRBD1, 5 bases. The CDR3 extends over 15 amino acids. Germline assignment: CDR1 SGDLS and CDR2 YYNGEE. Trimming took 0 bases from V and 9 from J, leaving 13 bases between them. CDR3 region: CASSVGEGFISPLHF. The CDR3 bases are TGTGCCAGCAGCGTAGGAGAGGGGTTTATTTCACCCCTCCACTTT.

V and J are TRBV14 and TRBJ1-1; D is unresolved. Germline CDR1 is SGHDN and CDR2 is FVKESK. The CDR3 covers 14 residues. The V gene lost 3 bases and the J gene lost 0 bases, with 8 bases spanning the gap. CDR3 protein: CASSQGAVNTEAFF. The CDR3 coding sequence is TGTGCCAGCAGCCAGGGCGCAGTGAACACTGAAGCTTTCTTT.

The rearrangement joins TRBV10-2 to TRBJ1-5; D is unclear. Trimming removed 0 bases at V and 3 bases at J, with 6 bases between. Germline V gene data show CDR1 as WSHSY and CDR2 as SAAADI. This CDR3 comprises 14 residues. The CDR3 nucleotides read TGCGCCAGCAGTGAGTCAGGTCTCAATCAGCCCCAGCATTTT. Protein sequence: CASSESGLNQPQHF.

Concerning this clone: The junction and the germline gene differ at one end; a read error may be behind it. V gene TRBV5-4 combines with J gene TRBJ2-7; 8 bases line up with TRBD1. Germline loops: CDR1 SGHNT, CDR2 YYREEE (reference sequence). CDR3 length: 15 residues. The DNA of the CDR3 is TGCGCCAGCAGCCAAGATCCCAGGGGGCTCTACGAGCAGTACTTC. It encodes CASSQDPRGLYEQYF.

The chain is built from TRBV27 and TRBJ2-7, with D possibly TRBD2 on 6 matching bases. There are 14 residues in the CDR3. The germline gives CDR1 MNHEY, CDR2 SMNVEV (reference sequence). The ends were cut back, 3 bases at V and 2 bases at J, with 11 bases in the middle. The CDR3 loop reads CASSFGGNPYEQYF. CDR3 nucleotides: TGTGCCAGCAGTTTCGGGGGAAACCCCTACGAGCAGTACTTC.

The CDR3 DNA is TGTGCCAGCAGTTTATATCCAGATACGCAGTATTTT. Its protein is CASSLYPDTQYF. The chain employs TRBV27 and TRBJ2-3; D ambiguous. V dropped 1 base and J dropped 4 bases, with 3 bases sitting between them. The germline CDR1 and CDR2 sequences are MNHEY and SMNVEV (reference sequence). CDR3 length: 12 residues.

This chain connects TRBV29-1 to TRBJ2-2; no clear D. Germline CDR1 is SQVTM and CDR2 is ANQGSEA. The CDR3 extends over 10 amino acids. The V gene lost 5 bases and the J gene lost 6 bases, with 4 bases spanning the gap. The CDR3 coding sequence is TGCAGCGTTATAGCCGGGGAGCTGTTTTTT. Amino acids: CSVIAGELFF.

V is TRBV4-1 and J is TRBJ2-7; D is unresolved. CDR1 MGHRA and CDR2 YSYEKL come from the germline V gene. This CDR3 comprises 12 residues. V shed 6 bases and J shed 4 bases, with 10 bases lying between them. CDR3 nucleotide sequence: TGCGCCAGCAGTGAGACATCTTACGAGCAGTACTTC. Its protein product is CASSETSYEQYF.